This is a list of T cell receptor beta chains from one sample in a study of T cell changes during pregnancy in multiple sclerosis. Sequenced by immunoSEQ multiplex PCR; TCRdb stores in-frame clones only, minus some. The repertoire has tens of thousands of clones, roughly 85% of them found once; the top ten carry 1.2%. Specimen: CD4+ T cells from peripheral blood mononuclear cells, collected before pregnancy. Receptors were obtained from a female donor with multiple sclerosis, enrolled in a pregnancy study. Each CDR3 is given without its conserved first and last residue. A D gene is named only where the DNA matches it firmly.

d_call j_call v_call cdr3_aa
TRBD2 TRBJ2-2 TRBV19 AGRTSGDTGELF
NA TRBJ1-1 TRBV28 ASSLEIQGNTEAF
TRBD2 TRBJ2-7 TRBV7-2 ASSPGTSGRASAYEQY
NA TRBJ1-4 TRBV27 ASSFQQGTNEKLF
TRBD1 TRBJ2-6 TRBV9 ASTSGTGGSGANVLT
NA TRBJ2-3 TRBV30 AWKEDTQY
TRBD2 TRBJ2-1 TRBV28 ASSSRLAGPIFNEQF
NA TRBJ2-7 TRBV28 ASSPTRLIYEQY
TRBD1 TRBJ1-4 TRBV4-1 ASSVQQGENEKLF
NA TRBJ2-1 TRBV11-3 ASSLVSPGESDEQF
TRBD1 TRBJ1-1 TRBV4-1 ASSPGQTRMNTEAF
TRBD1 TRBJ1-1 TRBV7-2 ASSSGGENTEAF
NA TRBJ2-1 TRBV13 ASSLDENEQF
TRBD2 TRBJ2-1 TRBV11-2 ASSLVGTSGRSEQF
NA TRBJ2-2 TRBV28 ASSLEGRPGELF
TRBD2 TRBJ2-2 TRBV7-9 ASSSPGTSGPMSARELF
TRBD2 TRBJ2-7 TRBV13 ASSSGLAGGYEQY
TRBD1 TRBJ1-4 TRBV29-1 SAGGQGVEKLF
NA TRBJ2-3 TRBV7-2 ASTQGQGTDTQY
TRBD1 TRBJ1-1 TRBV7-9 AGRGGPDTEAF
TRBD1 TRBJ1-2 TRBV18 ASSPGQSVYGYT
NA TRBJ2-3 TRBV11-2 ASSFTGSGTDTQY
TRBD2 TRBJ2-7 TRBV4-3 ASSQGLGGSYYEQY
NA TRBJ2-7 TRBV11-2 ASSLQGFFYEQY
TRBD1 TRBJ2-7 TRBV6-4 ASSTLGGSDEQY
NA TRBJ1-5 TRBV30 AWSSDRNQPQH
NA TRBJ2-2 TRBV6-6 ASSYPGAGTGELF
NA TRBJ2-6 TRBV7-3 ASSFYGANVLT
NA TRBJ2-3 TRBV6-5 ASSRGGTDTQY
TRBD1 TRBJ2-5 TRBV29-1 SGTGQGYGETQY
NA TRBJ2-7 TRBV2 ASSGVEVSYEQY
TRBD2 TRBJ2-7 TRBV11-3 ASSLDGGGSYEQY
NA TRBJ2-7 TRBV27 ASSLSSASFHEQY
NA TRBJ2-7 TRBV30 AWSVENYEQY
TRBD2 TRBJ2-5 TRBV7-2 ASSRNLAGGEETQY
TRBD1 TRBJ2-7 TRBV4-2 ASSQAWAGRTGADEQY
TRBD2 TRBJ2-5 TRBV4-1 ASSLAGIETQY
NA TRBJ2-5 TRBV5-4 ASSSGGTNQETQY
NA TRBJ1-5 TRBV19 ASSRYGGSSNQPQH
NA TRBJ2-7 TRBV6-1 ASSEWAGPYEQY
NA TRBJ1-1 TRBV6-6 ASSYILEAEAF
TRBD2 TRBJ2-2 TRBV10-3 AISGGTSGRAGELF